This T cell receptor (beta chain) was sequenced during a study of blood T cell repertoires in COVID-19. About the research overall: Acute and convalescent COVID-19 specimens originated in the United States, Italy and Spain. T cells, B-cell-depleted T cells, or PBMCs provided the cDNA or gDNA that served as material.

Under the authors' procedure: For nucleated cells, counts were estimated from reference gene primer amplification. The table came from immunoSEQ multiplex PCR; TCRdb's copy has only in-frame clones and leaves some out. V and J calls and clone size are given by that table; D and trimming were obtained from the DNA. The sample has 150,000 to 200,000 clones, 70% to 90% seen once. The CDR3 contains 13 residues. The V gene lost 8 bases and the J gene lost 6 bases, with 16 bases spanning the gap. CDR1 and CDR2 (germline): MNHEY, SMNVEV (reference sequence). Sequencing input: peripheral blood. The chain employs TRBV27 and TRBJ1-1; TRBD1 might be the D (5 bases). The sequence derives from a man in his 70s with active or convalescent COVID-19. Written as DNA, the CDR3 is TGTGCCAGCCAAGGTTGGGGGGGTGCTGAAGCTTTCTTT. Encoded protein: CASQGWGGAEAFF.